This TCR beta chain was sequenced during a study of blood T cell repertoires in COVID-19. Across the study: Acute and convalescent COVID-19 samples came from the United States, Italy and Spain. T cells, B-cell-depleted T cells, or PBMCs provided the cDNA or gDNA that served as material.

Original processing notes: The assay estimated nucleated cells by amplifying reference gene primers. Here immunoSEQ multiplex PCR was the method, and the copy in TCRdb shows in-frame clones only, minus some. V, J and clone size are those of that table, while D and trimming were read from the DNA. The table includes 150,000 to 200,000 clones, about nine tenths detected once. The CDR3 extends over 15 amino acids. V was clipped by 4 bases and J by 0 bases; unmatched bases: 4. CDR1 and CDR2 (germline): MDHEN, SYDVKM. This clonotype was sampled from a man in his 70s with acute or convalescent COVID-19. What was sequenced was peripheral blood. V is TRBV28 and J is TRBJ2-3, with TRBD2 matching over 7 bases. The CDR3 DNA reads TGTGCCAGCAGTTCAGCGGGAACTAGCACAGATACGCAGTATTTT. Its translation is CASSSAGTSTDTQYF. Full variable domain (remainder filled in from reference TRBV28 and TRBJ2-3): DVKVTQSSRYLVKRTGEKVFLECVQDMDHENMFWYRQDPGLGLRLIYFSYDVKMKEKGDIPEGYSVSREKKERFSLILESASTNQTSMYLCASSSAGTSTDTQYFGPGTRLTVL.